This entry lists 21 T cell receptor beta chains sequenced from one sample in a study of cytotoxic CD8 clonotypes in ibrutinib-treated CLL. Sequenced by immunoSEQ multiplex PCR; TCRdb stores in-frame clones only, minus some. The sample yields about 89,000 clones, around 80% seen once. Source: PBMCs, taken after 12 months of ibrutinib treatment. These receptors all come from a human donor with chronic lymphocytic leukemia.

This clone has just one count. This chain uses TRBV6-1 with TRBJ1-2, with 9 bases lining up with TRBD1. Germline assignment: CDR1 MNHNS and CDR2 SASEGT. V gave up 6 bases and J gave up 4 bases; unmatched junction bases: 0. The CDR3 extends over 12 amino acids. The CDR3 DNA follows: TGTGCCAGCAGGACAGGGGGCTATGGCTACACCTTC. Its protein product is CASRTGGYGYTF.

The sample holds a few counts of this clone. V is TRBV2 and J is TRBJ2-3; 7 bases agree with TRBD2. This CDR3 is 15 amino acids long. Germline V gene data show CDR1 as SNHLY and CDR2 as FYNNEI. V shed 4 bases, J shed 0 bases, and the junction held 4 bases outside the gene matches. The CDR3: CASSAGLVSTDTQYF. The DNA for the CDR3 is TGTGCCAGCAGTGCAGGACTAGTAAGCACAGATACGCAGTATTTT.

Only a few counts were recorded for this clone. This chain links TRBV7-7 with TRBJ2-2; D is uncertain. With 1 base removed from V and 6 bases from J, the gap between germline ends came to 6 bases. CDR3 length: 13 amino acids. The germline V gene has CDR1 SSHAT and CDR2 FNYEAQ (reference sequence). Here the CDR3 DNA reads TGTGCCAGCAGCTTAGAGGAACCCGGGGAGCTGTTTTTT. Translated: CASSLEEPGELFF.

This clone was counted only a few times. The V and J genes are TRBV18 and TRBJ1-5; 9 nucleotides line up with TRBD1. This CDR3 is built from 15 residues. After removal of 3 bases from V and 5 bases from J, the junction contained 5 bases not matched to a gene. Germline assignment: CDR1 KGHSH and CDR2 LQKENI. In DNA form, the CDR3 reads TGTGCCAGCTCACCGCTACAGGGGGCTGATCAGCCCCAGCATTTT. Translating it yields CASSPLQGADQPQHF.

The CDR3: CASSFLADSYNEQFF. As DNA, the CDR3 is TGTGCCAGCAGTTTTCTAGCGGACTCCTACAATGAGCAGTTCTTC. The genes are TRBV13 and TRBJ2-1; the match to TRBD2 covers 7 bases. The CDR3 consists of 15 residues. Germline V gene data show CDR1 as PRHDT and CDR2 as FYEKMQ (reference sequence). V trimming: 6 bases; J trimming: 0 bases; junction bases outside the gene matches: 5.

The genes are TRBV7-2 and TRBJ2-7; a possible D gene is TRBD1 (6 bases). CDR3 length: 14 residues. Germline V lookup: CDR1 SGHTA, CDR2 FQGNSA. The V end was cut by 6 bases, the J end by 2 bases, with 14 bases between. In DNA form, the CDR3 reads TGTGCCAGCAGTCTTGACAGGCCGCCCTACGAGCAGTACTTC. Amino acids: CASSLDRPPYEQYF.

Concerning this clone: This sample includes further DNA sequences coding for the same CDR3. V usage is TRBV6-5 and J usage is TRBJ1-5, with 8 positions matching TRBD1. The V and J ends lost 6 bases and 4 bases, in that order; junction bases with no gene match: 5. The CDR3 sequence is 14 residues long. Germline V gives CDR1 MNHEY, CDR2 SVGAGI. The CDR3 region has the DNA TGTGCCAGCAGCTCCGGGACAGGAAATCAGCCCCAGCATTTT. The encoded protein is CASSSGTGNQPQHF.

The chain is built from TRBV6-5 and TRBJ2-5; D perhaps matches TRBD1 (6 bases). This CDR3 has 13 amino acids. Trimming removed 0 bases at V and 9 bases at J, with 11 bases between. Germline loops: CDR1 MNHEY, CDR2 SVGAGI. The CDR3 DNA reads TGTGCCAGCAGTTACTCTCAGGGGTTGGCCCAGTACTTC. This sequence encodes CASSYSQGLAQYF.

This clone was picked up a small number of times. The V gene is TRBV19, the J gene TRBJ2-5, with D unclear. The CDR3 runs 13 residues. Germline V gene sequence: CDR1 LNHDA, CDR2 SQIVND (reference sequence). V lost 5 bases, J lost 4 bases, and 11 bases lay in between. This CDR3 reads CASSSELGETQYF. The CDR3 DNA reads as TGTGCCAGTAGTTCCGAGCTGGGAGAGACCCAGTACTTC. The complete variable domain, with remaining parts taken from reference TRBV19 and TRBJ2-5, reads DGGITQSPKYLFRKEGQNVTLSCEQNLNHDAMYWYRQDPGQGLRLIYYSQIVNDFQKGDIAEGYSVSREKKESFPLTVTSAQKNPTAFYLCASSSELGETQYFGPGTRLLVL.

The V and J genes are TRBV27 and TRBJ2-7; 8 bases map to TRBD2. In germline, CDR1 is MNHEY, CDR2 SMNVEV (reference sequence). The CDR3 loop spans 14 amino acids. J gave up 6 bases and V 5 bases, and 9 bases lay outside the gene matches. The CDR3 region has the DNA TGTGCCAGCAGTCCTTCCGGGACTAGTCCCGAGCAGTACTTC. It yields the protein CASSPSGTSPEQYF.

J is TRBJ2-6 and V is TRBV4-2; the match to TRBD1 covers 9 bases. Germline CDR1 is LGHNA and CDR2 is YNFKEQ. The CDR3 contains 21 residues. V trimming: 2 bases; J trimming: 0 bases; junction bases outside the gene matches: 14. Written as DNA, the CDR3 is TGTGCCAGCAGCCAAAAAAATACCGGGACAGGGATGCTCTCTGGGGCCAACGTCCTGACTTTC. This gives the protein CASSQKNTGTGMLSGANVLTF.

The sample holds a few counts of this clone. CDR3 nucleotides: TGTGCCAGCAGCTTAGTAGGAACCTATGGCTACACCTTC. Protein product: CASSLVGTYGYTF. The V call is TRBV7-9, the J call TRBJ1-2; D gene ambiguous. V was trimmed by 1 base and J by 4 bases, leaving 7 bases between them. The CDR3 runs to 13 residues. From germline, CDR1 is SEHNR and CDR2 FQNEAQ (reference sequence). The entire variable domain, with the rest obtained from reference TRBV7-9 and TRBJ1-2, is as follows: DTGVSQNPRHKITKRGQNVTFRCDPISEHNRLYWYRQTLGQGPEFLTYFQNEAQLEKSRLLSDRFSAERPKGSFSTLEIQRTEQGDSAMYLCASSLVGTYGYTFGSGTRLTVV.

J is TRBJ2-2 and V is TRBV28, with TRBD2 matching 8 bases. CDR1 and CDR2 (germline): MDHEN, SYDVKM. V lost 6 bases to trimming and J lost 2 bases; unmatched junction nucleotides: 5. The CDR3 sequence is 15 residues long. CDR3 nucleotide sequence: TGTGCCAGCAGCTCAGCGGGGGTAAACACCGGGGAGCTGTTTTTT. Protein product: CASSSAGVNTGELFF. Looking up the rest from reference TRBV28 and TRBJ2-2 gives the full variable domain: DVKVTQSSRYLVKRTGEKVFLECVQDMDHENMFWYRQDPGLGLRLIYFSYDVKMKEKGDIPEGYSVSREKKERFSLILESASTNQTSMYLCASSSAGVNTGELFFGEGSRLTVL.

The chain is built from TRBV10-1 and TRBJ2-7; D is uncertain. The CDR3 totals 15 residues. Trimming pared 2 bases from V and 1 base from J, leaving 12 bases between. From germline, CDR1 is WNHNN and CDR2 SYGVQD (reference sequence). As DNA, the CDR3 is TGCGCCAGCAGTGAGCGGGCGATGGGGTCCTACGAGCAGTACTTC. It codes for CASSERAMGSYEQYF.

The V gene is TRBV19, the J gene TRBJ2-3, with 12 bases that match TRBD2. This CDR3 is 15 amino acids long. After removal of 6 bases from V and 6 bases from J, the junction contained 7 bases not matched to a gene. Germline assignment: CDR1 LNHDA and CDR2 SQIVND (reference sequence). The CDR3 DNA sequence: TGTGCCAGTAGCATGAGACTAGCGGGGGTTGATACGCAGTATTTT. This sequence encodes CASSMRLAGVDTQYF. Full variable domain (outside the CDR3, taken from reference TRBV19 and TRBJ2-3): DGGITQSPKYLFRKEGQNVTLSCEQNLNHDAMYWYRQDPGQGLRLIYYSQIVNDFQKGDIAEGYSVSREKKESFPLTVTSAQKNPTAFYLCASSMRLAGVDTQYFGPGTRLTVL.

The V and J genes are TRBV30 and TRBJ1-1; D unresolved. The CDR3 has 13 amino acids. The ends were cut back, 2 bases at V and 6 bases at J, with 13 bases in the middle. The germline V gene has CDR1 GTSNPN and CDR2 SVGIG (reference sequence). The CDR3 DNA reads TGTGCCTGGAGTACGGCGGCGTGGGCTGAAGCTTTCTTT. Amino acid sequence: CAWSTAAWAEAFF.

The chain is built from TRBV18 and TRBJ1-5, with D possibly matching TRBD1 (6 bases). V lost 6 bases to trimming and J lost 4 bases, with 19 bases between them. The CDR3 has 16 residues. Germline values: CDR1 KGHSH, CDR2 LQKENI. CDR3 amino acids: CASSQHPPGENQPQHF. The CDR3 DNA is TGTGCCAGCTCGCAACATCCCCCAGGGGAGAATCAGCCCCAGCATTTT. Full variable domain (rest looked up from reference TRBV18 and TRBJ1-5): NAGVMQNPRHLVRRRGQEARLRCSPMKGHSHVYWYRQLPEEGLKFMVYLQKENIIDESGMPKERFSAEFPKEGPSILRIQQVVRGDSAAYFCASSQHPPGENQPQHFGDGTRLSIL.

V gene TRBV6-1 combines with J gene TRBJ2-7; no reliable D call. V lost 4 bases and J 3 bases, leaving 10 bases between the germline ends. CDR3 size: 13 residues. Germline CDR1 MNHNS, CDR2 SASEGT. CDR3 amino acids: CASSARTGYEQYF. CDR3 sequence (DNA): TGTGCCAGCAGTGCCAGGACGGGCTACGAGCAGTACTTC.

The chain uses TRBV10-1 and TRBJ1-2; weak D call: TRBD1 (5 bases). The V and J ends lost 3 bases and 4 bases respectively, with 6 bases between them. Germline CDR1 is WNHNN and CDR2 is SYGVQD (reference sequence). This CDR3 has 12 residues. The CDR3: CASSDGAYGYTF. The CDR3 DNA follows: TGCGCCAGCAGTGATGGGGCCTATGGCTACACCTTC.

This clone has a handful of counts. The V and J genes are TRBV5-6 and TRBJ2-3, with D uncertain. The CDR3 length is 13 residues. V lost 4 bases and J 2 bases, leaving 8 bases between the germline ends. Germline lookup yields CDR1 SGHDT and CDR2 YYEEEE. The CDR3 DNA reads TGTGCCAGCAGCCGGAGATACACAGATACGCAGTATTTT. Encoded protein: CASSRRYTDTQYF.

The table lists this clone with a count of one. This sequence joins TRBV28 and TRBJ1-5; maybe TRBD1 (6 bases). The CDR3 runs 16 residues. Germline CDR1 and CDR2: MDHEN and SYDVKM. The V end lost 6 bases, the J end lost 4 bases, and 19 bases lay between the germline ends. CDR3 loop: CASRPEGGLLNQPQHF. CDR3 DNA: TGTGCCAGCAGACCCGAGGGGGGGCTACTTAATCAGCCCCAGCATTTT.